This is a list of T cell receptor beta chains from one sample in a study of identical twins. TCRdb re-called the 5' RACE reads with MiXCR, one entry per CDR3 protein. The data contain under 300,000 distinct CDR3 sequences, 11% to 15% of them singletons. Sequencing was performed on memory (CD45RO+) T cells sorted from blood. These receptors came from a young woman in good health. CDR3s include the opening cysteine and the closing phenylalanine or tryptophan. Fields, in order: J gene, V gene, D gene, clone size, CDR3 protein, CDR3 DNA. The D gene is left open where the match is weak. Clone size, where shown, is once, few, many, or a class for clones that have expanded.

TRBJ1-2,TRBV28,.,few,CASSSRFNYGYTF,TGTGCCAGCAGTTCGCGGTTTAACTATGGCTACACCTTC
TRBJ2-5,TRBV20-1,.,once,CSAPQGGTQYF,TGCAGTGCCCCCCAAGGGGGGACCCAGTACTTC
TRBJ2-5,TRBV29-1,TRBD2,few,CSVAAGGPGTQYF,TGCAGCGTTGCTGCGGGAGGGCCCGGGACCCAGTACTTC
TRBJ2-5,TRBV12-3/TRBV12-4,.,many,CASSFGREETQYF,TGTGCCAGCAGTTTCGGGCGGGAAGAGACCCAGTACTTC
TRBJ1-5,TRBV7-2,.,few,CASSSRGGGPQPQHF,TGTGCCAGCAGCTCCCGGGGCGGAGGGCCACAGCCCCAGCATTTT
TRBJ1-6,TRBV20-1,.,.,CSARDARLALNSPLHF,TGCAGTGCTAGAGATGCTAGGTTGGCCCTTAATTCACCCCTCCACTTT
TRBJ2-5,TRBV29-1,.,.,CSVSLTQETQYF,TGCAGCGTGTCTCTCACCCAAGAGACCCAGTACTTC
TRBJ2-5,TRBV12-3/TRBV12-4,.,.,CASNGRFQETQYF,TGTGCCAGCAATGGACGGTTCCAAGAGACCCAGTACTTC
TRBJ2-3,TRBV20-1,TRBD2,few,CSARRGGYTDTQYF,TGCAGTGCTAGGCGGGGGGGATACACAGATACGCAGTATTTT
TRBJ2-4,TRBV20-1,.,.,CSARQKGGGRAYVNIQYF,TGCAGTGCGAGACAAAAAGGGGGGGGCAGGGCTTATGTAAACATTCAGTACTTC
TRBJ1-2,TRBV5-6,TRBD1,once,CASSLGGRQGVFGYTF,TGTGCCAGCAGCTTGGGGGGTCGCCAGGGGGTATTCGGCTACACCTTC
TRBJ2-3,TRBV7-9,.,.,CASTARDTQYF,TGTGCCAGCACCGCCCGGGATACGCAGTATTTT
TRBJ1-4,TRBV29-1,TRBD1,.,CSVTGAVGEKLFF,TGCAGCGTTACAGGGGCCGTGGGGGAAAAACTGTTTTTT
TRBJ2-1,TRBV24-1,.,.,CATSRGNYNEQFF,TGTGCCACCAGCCGGGGTAACTACAATGAGCAGTTCTTC
TRBJ1-3,TRBV7-2,.,few,CASSFAPGGSGNTIYF,TGTGCCAGCAGCTTCGCACCAGGTGGCTCTGGAAACACCATATATTTT
TRBJ2-3,TRBV7-2,.,few,CASVKTGAADTQYF,TGTGCCAGCGTCAAAACGGGGGCGGCAGATACGCAGTATTTT
TRBJ2-1,TRBV20-1,.,.,CSATRGSSYNEQFF,TGCAGTGCCACTCGGGGGAGCTCCTACAATGAGCAGTTCTTC
TRBJ2-3,TRBV7-8,TRBD2,medium-sized,CASPGRLAEGEGRIDTQYF,TGTGCCAGCCCCGGTAGACTAGCGGAAGGAGAAGGACGTATAGATACGCAGTATTTT
TRBJ2-1,TRBV18,.,many,CASSPALSNEQFF,TGTGCCAGCTCACCAGCACTTTCCAATGAGCAGTTCTTC
TRBJ2-3,TRBV6-1,.,.,CATTQGGDTDTQYF,TGTGCCACCACGCAGGGGGGGGACACAGATACGCAGTATTTT
TRBJ2-3,TRBV5-6,.,.,CASSLEVARLTDTQYF,TGTGCCAGCAGCTTGGAAGTAGCCCGACTCACAGATACGCAGTATTTT
TRBJ2-1,TRBV2,.,few,CASKYGGFNNEQFF,TGTGCCAGCAAATATGGGGGGTTCAACAATGAGCAGTTCTTC
TRBJ2-7,TRBV27,TRBD1,few,CASSGQGALYEQYF,TGTGCCAGCTCCGGACAGGGGGCCCTCTACGAGCAGTACTTC
TRBJ2-1,TRBV21-1,.,few,CASSKKQEQFF,TGTGCCAGCAGCAAAAAGCAGGAGCAGTTCTTC
TRBJ2-3,TRBV5-6,.,.,CASSSLHRTDTQYF,TGTGCCAGCAGCTCCCTCCACCGCACAGATACGCAGTATTTT
TRBJ1-2,TRBV18,.,.,CASSPGVQYGYTF,TGTGCCAGCTCCCCCGGGGTACAATATGGCTACACCTTC
TRBJ1-3,TRBV12-3/TRBV12-4,.,.,CASSFSTNTIYF,TGTGCCAGCAGTTTTTCTACAAACACCATATATTTT
TRBJ2-5,TRBV20-1,TRBD2,few,CSARGLAGVETQYF,TGCAGTGCTAGAGGACTAGCGGGAGTAGAGACCCAGTACTTC